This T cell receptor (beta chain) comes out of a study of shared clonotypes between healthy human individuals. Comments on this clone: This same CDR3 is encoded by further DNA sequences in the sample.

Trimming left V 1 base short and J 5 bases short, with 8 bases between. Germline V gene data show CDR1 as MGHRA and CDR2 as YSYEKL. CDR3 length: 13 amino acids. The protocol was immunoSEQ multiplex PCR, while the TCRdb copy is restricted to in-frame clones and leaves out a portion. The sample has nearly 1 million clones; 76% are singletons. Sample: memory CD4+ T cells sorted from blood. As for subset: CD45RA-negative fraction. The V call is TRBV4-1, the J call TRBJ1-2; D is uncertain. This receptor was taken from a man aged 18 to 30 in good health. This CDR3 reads CASSQATGYGYTF. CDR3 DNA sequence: TGCGCCAGCAGCCAAGCTACTGGGTATGGCTACACCTTC.